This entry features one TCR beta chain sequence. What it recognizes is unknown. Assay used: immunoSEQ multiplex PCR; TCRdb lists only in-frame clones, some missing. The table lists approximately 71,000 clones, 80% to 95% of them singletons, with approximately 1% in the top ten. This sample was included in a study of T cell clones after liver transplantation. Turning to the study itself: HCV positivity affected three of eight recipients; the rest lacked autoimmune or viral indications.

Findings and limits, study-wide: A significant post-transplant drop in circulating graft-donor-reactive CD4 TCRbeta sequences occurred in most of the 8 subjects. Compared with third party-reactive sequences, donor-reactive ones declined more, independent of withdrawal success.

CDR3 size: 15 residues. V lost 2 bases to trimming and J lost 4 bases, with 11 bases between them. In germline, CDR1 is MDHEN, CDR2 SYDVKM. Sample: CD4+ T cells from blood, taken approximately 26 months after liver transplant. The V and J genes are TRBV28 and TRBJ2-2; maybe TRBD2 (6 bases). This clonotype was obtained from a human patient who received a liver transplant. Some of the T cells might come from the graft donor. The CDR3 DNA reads TGTGCCAGCAGTTTACCGGAGGGCCTCACCGGGGAGCTGTTTTTT. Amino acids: CASSLPEGLTGELFF. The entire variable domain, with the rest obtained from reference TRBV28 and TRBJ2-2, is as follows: DVKVTQSSRYLVKRTGEKVFLECVQDMDHENMFWYRQDPGLGLRLIYFSYDVKMKEKGDIPEGYSVSREKKERFSLILESASTNQTSMYLCASSLPEGLTGELFFGEGSRLTVL.